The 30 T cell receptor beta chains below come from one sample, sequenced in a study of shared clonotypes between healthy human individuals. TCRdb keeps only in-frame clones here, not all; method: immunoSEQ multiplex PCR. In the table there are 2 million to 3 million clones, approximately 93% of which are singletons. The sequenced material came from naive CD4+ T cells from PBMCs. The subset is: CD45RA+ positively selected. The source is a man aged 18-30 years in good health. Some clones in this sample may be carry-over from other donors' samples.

The CDR3 sequence: CASSKARGGNTEAFF. The CDR3 DNA sequence: TGTGCCAGCAGCAAAGCACGGGGAGGGAACACTGAAGCTTTCTTT. The gene calls are TRBV21-1 and TRBJ1-1. TRBV21-1 is a listed pseudogene. The CDR3 runs to 15 residues.

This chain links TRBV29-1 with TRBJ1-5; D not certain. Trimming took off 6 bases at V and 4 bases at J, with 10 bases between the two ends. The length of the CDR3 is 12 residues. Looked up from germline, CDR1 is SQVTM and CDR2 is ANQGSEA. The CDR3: CSVMDANQPQHF. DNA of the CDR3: TGCAGCGTCATGGACGCAAATCAGCCCCAGCATTTT.

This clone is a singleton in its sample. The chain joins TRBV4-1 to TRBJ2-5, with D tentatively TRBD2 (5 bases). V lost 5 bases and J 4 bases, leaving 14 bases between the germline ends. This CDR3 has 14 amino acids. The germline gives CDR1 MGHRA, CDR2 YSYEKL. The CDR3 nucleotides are TGCGCCAGCAGCAGCCCCCGGGAAGGAGAGACCCAGTACTTC. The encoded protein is CASSSPREGETQYF.

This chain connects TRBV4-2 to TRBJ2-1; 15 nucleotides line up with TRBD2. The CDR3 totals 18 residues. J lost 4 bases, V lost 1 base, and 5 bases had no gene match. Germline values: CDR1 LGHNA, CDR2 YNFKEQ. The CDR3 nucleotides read TGTGCCAGCAGCCAAGCGGGACTAGCGGGAGGTCTATACAATGAGCAGTTCTTC. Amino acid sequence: CASSQAGLAGGLYNEQFF.

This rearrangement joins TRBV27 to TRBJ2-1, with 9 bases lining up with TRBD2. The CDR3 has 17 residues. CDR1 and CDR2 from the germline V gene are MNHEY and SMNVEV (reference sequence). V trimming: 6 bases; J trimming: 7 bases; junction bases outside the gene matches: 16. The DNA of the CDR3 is TGTGCCAGCAGACAATCCCTAGCGGGGCTCGGGAGGAATGAGCAGTTCTTC. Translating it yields CASRQSLAGLGRNEQFF.

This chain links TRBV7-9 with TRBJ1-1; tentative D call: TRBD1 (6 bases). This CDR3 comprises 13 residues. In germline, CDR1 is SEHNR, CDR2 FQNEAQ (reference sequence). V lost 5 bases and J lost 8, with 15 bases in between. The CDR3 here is CASSPYRVQEAFF. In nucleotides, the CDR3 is TGTGCCAGCAGCCCGTACAGGGTACAAGAAGCTTTCTTT.

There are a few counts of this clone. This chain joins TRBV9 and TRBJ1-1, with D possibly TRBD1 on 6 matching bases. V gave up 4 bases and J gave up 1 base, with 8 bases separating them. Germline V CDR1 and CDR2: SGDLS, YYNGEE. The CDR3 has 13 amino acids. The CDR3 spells CASSPGQNTEAFF. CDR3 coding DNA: TGTGCCAGCAGCCCGGGACAGAACACTGAAGCTTTCTTT.

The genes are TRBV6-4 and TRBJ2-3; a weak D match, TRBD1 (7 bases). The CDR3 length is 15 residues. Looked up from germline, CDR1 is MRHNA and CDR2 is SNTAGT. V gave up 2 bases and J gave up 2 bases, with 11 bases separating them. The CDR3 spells CASSDGGTDTDTQYF. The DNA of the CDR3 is TGTGCCAGCAGTGACGGAGGGACAGACACAGATACGCAGTATTTT.

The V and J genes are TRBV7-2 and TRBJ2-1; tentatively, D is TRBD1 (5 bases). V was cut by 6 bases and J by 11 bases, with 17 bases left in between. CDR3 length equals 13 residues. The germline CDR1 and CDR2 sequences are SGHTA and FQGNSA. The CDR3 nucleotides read TGTGCCAGCAGGCGACAGCTTTCTAAGAAGCAGTTCTTC. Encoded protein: CASRRQLSKKQFF.

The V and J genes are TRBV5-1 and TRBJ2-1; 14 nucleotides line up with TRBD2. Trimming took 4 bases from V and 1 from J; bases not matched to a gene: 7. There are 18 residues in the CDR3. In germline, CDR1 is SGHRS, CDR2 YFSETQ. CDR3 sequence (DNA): TGCGCCAGCAGCATAGGACTAGCGGGAGGCTATTCCTACAATGAGCAGTTCTTC. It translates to CASSIGLAGGYSYNEQFF.

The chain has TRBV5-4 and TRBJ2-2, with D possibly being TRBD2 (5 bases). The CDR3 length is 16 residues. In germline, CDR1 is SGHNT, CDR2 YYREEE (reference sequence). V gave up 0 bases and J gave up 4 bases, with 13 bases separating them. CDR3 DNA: TGTGCCAGCAGCTTGGGGGCAGGTGCGGGCACCGGGGAGCTGTTTTTT. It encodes CASSLGAGAGTGELFF.

CDR3 in DNA: TGTGCCAGCAGTCCCGAAGTCGCGTTAGCTTTCTATGGCTACACCTTC. Translation gives CASSPEVALAFYGYTF. The chain recombines TRBV6-6 with TRBJ1-2; D not certain. V was clipped by 5 bases and J by 4 bases, with 20 bases between them. The CDR3 contains 16 residues. The germline gives CDR1 MNHNY, CDR2 SVGAGI (reference sequence).

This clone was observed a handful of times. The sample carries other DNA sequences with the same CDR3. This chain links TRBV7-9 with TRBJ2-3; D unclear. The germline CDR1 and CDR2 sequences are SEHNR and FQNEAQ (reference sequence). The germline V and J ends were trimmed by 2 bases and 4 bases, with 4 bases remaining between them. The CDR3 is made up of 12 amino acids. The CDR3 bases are TGTGCCAGCAGCTTAATGTCAGATACGCAGTATTTT. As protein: CASSLMSDTQYF.

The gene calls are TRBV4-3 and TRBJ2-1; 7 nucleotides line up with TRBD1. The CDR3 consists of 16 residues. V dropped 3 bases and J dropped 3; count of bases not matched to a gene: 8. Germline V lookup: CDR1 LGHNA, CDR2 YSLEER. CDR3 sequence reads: CASSQRRDSIYNEQFF. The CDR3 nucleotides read TGCGCCAGCAGCCAGCGACGGGACAGTATCTACAATGAGCAGTTCTTC.

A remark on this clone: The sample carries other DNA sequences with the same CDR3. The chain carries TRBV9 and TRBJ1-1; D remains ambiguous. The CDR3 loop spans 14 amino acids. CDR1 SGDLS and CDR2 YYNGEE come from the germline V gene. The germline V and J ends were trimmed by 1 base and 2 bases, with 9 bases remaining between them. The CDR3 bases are TGTGCCAGCAGCGTATCGCCTGGAAACACTGAAGCTTTCTTT. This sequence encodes CASSVSPGNTEAFF. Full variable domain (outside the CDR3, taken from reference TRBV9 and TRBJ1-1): DSGVTQTPKHLITATGQRVTLRCSPRSGDLSVYWYQQSLDQGLQFLIQYYNGEERAKGNILERFSAQQFPDLHSELNLSSLELGDSALYFCASSVSPGNTEAFFGQGTRLTVV.

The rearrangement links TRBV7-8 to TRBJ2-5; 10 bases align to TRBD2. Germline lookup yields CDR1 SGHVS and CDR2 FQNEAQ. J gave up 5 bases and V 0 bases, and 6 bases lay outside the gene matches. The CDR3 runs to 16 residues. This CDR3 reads CASSLASSGSGETQYF. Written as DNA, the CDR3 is TGTGCCAGCAGCTTAGCGTCTAGCGGGAGCGGGGAGACCCAGTACTTC.

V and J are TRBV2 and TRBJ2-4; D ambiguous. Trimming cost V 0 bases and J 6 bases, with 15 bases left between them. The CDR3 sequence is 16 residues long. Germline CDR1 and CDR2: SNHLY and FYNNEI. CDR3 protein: CASSEALPMGGNIQYF. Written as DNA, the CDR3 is TGTGCCAGCAGTGAAGCGCTTCCCATGGGTGGAAACATTCAGTACTTC.

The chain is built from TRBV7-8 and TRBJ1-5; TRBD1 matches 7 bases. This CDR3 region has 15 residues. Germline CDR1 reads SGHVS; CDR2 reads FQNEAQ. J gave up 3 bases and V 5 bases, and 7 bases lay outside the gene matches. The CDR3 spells CASSQNRGDNQPQHF. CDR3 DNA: TGTGCCAGCAGCCAGAACAGGGGTGACAATCAGCCCCAGCATTTT.

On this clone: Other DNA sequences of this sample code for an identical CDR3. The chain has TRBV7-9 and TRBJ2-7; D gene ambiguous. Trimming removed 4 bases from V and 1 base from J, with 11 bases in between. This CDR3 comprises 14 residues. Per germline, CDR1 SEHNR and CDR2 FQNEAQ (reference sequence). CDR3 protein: CASSSGRSSYEQYF. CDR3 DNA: TGTGCCAGCAGCTCCGGACGGTCATCCTACGAGCAGTACTTC.

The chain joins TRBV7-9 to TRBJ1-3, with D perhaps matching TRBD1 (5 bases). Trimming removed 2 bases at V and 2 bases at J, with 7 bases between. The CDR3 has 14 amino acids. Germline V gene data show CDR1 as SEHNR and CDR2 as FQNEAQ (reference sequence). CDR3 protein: CASSLQGAGNTIYF. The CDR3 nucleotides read TGTGCCAGCAGCTTACAGGGTGCTGGAAACACCATATATTTT. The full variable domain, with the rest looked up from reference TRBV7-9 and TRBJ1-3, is DTGVSQNPRHKITKRGQNVTFRCDPISEHNRLYWYRQTLGQGPEFLTYFQNEAQLEKSRLLSDRFSAERPKGSFSTLEIQRTEQGDSAMYLCASSLQGAGNTIYFGEGSWLTVV.

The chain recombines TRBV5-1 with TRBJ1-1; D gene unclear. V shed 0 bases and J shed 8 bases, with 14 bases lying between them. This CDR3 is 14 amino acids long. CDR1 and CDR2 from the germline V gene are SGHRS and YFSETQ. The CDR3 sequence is CASSLVSGDWEAFF. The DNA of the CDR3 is TGCGCCAGCAGCTTGGTTTCGGGAGATTGGGAAGCTTTCTTT.

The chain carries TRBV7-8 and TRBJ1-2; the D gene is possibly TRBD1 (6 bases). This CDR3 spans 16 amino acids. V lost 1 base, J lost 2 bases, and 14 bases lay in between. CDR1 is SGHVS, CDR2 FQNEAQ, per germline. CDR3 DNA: TGTGCCAGCAGCTTAGTCACAGGGCCTGGGAACTATGGCTACACCTTC. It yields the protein CASSLVTGPGNYGYTF. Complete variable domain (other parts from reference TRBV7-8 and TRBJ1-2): GAGVSQSPRYKVAKRGQDVALRCDPISGHVSLFWYQQALGQGPEFLTYFQNEAQLDKSGLPSDRFFAERPEGSVSTLKIQRTQQEDSAVYLCASSLVTGPGNYGYTFGSGTRLTVV.

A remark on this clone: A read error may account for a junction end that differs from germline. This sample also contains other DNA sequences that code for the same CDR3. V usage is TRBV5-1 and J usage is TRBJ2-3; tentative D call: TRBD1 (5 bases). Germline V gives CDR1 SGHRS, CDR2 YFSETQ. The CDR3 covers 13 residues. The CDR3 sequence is CASSLGQTDTQYF. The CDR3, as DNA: TGCGCCAGCAGTTTGGGGCAAACAGATACGCAGTATTTT.

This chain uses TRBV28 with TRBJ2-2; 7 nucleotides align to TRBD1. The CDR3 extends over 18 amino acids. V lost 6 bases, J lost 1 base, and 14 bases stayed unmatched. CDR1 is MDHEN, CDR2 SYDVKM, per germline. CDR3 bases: TGTGCCAGCAGAACCCCCCTCTGGGGACAGTGGAACACCGGGGAGCTGTTTTTT. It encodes CASRTPLWGQWNTGELFF.

CDR3 loop: CASSSPDRELRTGANVLTF. CDR3 DNA: TGTGCCAGCAGCAGCCCGGACAGGGAGTTACGAACTGGGGCCAACGTCCTGACTTTC. The V call is TRBV21-1, the J call TRBJ2-6; TRBD1 is the table's D call, not checked against the DNA. TRBV21-1 is classified as a pseudogene. The CDR3 extends over 19 amino acids.

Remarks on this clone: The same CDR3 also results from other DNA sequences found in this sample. CDR3 sequence reads: CASSEGYNEQFF. CDR3 DNA sequence: TGTGCCAGCAGTGAAGGGTATAATGAGCAGTTCTTC. The chain joins TRBV2 to TRBJ2-1; no clear D gene. There are 12 residues in the CDR3. Trimming took off 1 base at V and 7 bases at J, with 5 bases between the two ends. Per the germline V gene, CDR1 is SNHLY and CDR2 is FYNNEI.

The DNA for the CDR3 is TGCGCCAGCAGCTCTCAGGGGGACCCCTACAATGAGCAGTTCTTC. This sequence encodes CASSSQGDPYNEQFF. This rearrangement joins TRBV5-1 to TRBJ2-1; 7 bases fit TRBD1. V lost 3 bases to trimming and J lost 2 bases; unmatched junction nucleotides: 5. The CDR3 is made up of 15 amino acids. Germline V gene sequence: CDR1 SGHRS, CDR2 YFSETQ.

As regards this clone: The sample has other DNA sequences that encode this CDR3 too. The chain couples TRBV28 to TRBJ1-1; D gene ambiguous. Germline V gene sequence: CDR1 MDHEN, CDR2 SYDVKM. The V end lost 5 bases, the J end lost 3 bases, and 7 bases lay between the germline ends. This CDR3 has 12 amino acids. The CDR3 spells CASSPLYTEAFF. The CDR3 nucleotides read TGTGCCAGCAGTCCCCTTTACACTGAAGCTTTCTTT.

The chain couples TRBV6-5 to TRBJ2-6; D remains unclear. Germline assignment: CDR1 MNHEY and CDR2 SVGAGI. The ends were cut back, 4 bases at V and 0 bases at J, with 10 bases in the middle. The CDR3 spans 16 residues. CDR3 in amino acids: CASSFRVSSGANVLTF. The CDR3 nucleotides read TGTGCCAGCAGTTTCCGGGTGAGCTCTGGGGCCAACGTCCTGACTTTC.

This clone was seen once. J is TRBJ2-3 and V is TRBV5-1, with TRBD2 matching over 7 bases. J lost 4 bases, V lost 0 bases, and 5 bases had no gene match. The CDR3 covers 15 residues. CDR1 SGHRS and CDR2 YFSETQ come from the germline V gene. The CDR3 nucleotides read TGCGCCAGCAGCTTGGGACTAGCCCGGGCAGATACGCAGTATTTT. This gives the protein CASSLGLARADTQYF.